These T cell receptor beta chains were read from a single sample in a study of long-term antiretroviral therapy in people with HIV. Profiling relied on immunoSEQ multiplex PCR, and the TCRdb table lists in-frame clones only, not all of them. The repertoire has approximately 23,000 clones, around 80% of them found once; the top ten carry roughly 7%. Sequenced here: unsorted PBMCs, sampled 1.5 years after starting antiretroviral therapy. The receptors stem from a man aged 30-40 years with HIV. CDR3s include the opening cysteine and the closing phenylalanine or tryptophan. D genes are given only for firm matches. Size values are once, few and many counts, or a class for expanded clones, and some rows have none.

J gene: TRBJ2-7; clone size: -; D gene: -; V gene: TRBV7-8; CDR3 protein: CASTIGKGYEQYF; CDR3 DNA: TGTGCCAGCACCATTGGAAAGGGCTACGAGCAGTACTTC
J gene: TRBJ1-2; clone size: -; D gene: -; V gene: TRBV28; CDR3 protein: CASRTQDGAYGYTF; CDR3 DNA: TGTGCCAGCAGAACCCAGGACGGGGCCTACGGCTACACCTTC
J gene: TRBJ2-1; clone size: -; D gene: -; V gene: TRBV7-2; CDR3 protein: CASSSREAVLHNEQFF; CDR3 DNA: TGTGCCAGCAGTTCAAGAGAAGCGGTTCTACACAATGAGCAGTTCTTC
J gene: TRBJ2-1; clone size: -; D gene: TRBD2; V gene: TRBV19; CDR3 protein: CASSIGTWGTLAGGGNEQFF; CDR3 DNA: TGTGCCAGTAGTATAGGTACTTGGGGAACGCTAGCGGGGGGGGGAAATGAGCAGTTCTTC
J gene: TRBJ1-4; clone size: -; D gene: -; V gene: TRBV9; CDR3 protein: CASSPTPSTNEKLFF; CDR3 DNA: TGTGCCAGCAGCCCCACACCCTCAACTAATGAAAAACTGTTTTTT
J gene: TRBJ2-7; clone size: -; D gene: -; V gene: TRBV10-3; CDR3 protein: CAISGNPTVSYEQYF; CDR3 DNA: TGTGCCATCAGTGGAAACCCGACGGTCTCCTACGAGCAGTACTTC
J gene: TRBJ2-7; clone size: few; D gene: -; V gene: TRBV19; CDR3 protein: CASRELAGALEQYF; CDR3 DNA: TGTGCCAGTAGAGAACTAGCCGGAGCCCTCGAGCAGTACTTC
J gene: TRBJ2-3; clone size: -; D gene: TRBD2; V gene: TRBV7-9; CDR3 protein: CASSFPSGDDRDTQYF; CDR3 DNA: TGTGCCAGCAGCTTTCCTAGCGGGGACGATAGGGATACGCAGTATTTT
J gene: TRBJ1-1; clone size: -; D gene: -; V gene: TRBV6-1; CDR3 protein: CASTVGWGTEAFF; CDR3 DNA: TGTGCCAGCACCGTAGGGTGGGGGACTGAAGCTTTCTTT
J gene: TRBJ2-3; clone size: -; D gene: TRBD2; V gene: TRBV5-1; CDR3 protein: CASASGLDADTQYF; CDR3 DNA: TGCGCCAGCGCCTCAGGACTAGATGCAGATACGCAGTATTTT
J gene: TRBJ1-2; clone size: few; D gene: -; V gene: TRBV28; CDR3 protein: CASSLGRARGYTF; CDR3 DNA: TGTGCCAGCAGTTTGGGCAGGGCGCGTGGCTACACCTTC
J gene: TRBJ1-3; clone size: -; D gene: -; V gene: TRBV5-3; CDR3 protein: CARSLRPSGNTIYF; CDR3 DNA: TGTGCCAGAAGCTTAAGACCTTCTGGAAACACCATATATTTT
J gene: TRBJ2-7; clone size: -; D gene: TRBD1; V gene: TRBV18; CDR3 protein: CASSLPGQGAYEQYF; CDR3 DNA: TGTGCCAGCTCACTACCGGGACAGGGGGCCTACGAGCAGTACTTC
J gene: TRBJ1-1; clone size: -; D gene: -; V gene: TRBV2; CDR3 protein: CASCREWTEAFF; CDR3 DNA: TGTGCCAGCTGTCGAGAATGGACTGAAGCTTTCTTT
J gene: TRBJ2-7; clone size: -; D gene: -; V gene: TRBV4-3; CDR3 protein: CASSQDGGYEQYF; CDR3 DNA: TGCGCCAGCAGCCAAGATGGGGGTTACGAGCAGTACTTC
J gene: TRBJ2-5; clone size: -; D gene: TRBD1; V gene: TRBV7-6; CDR3 protein: CASSLTGGAETQYF; CDR3 DNA: TGTGCCAGCAGCTTGACAGGGGGCGCGGAGACCCAGTACTTC
J gene: TRBJ2-1; clone size: -; D gene: TRBD2; V gene: TRBV10-2; CDR3 protein: CASTSSGRAYNEQFF; CDR3 DNA: TGCGCCAGCACCTCTAGCGGGAGGGCCTACAATGAGCAGTTCTTC
J gene: TRBJ2-5; clone size: -; D gene: -; V gene: TRBV27; CDR3 protein: CASSPRSSFSKAQYF; CDR3 DNA: TGTGCCAGCAGTCCAAGAAGTAGCTTCTCAAAGGCCCAGTACTTC
J gene: TRBJ1-1; clone size: -; D gene: TRBD1; V gene: TRBV7-9; CDR3 protein: CASSPPTGKNTEAFF; CDR3 DNA: TGTGCCAGCAGCCCGCCGACAGGGAAGAACACTGAAGCTTTCTTT
J gene: TRBJ2-1; clone size: -; D gene: TRBD2; V gene: TRBV7-9; CDR3 protein: CASSLAELAGGREQFF; CDR3 DNA: TGTGCCAGCAGCTTAGCGGAACTAGCGGGAGGCCGTGAGCAGTTCTTC
J gene: TRBJ1-1; clone size: -; D gene: -; V gene: TRBV14; CDR3 protein: CASSQTMNTEAFF; CDR3 DNA: TGTGCCAGCAGTCAGACTATGAACACTGAAGCTTTCTTT
J gene: TRBJ2-5; clone size: once; D gene: -; V gene: TRBV7-2; CDR3 protein: CASSRTRYQETQYF; CDR3 DNA: TGTGCCAGCAGCAGGACCCGGTACCAAGAGACCCAGTACTTC
J gene: TRBJ2-5; clone size: once; D gene: -; V gene: TRBV13; CDR3 protein: CASSLDGETQYF; CDR3 DNA: TGTGCCAGCAGCTTAGACGGGGAGACCCAGTACTTC
J gene: TRBJ2-3; clone size: once; D gene: TRBD1; V gene: TRBV5-1; CDR3 protein: CASSLTGVSTDTQYF; CDR3 DNA: TGCGCCAGCAGCTTGACAGGGGTTAGCACAGATACGCAGTATTTT
J gene: TRBJ2-5; clone size: -; D gene: -; V gene: TRBV30; CDR3 protein: CAWSTSGGRETQYF; CDR3 DNA: TGTGCCTGGAGTACCAGTGGGGGCCGAGAGACCCAGTACTTC
J gene: TRBJ1-4; clone size: -; D gene: TRBD1; V gene: TRBV5-8; CDR3 protein: CASSFGTGEGEKLFF; CDR3 DNA: TGTGCCAGCAGCTTCGGTACAGGGGAGGGTGAAAAACTGTTTTTT
J gene: TRBJ1-1; clone size: -; D gene: -; V gene: TRBV7-9; CDR3 protein: CASSYRWQAFF; CDR3 DNA: TGTGCCAGCAGCTACAGATGGCAAGCTTTCTTT
J gene: TRBJ2-7; clone size: -; D gene: -; V gene: TRBV9; CDR3 protein: CASSSSPRGADEQYF; CDR3 DNA: TGTGCCAGCAGCTCCTCCCCGAGGGGGGCCGACGAGCAGTACTTC
J gene: TRBJ2-1; clone size: -; D gene: TRBD2; V gene: TRBV5-4; CDR3 protein: CASTITSGRSNEQFF; CDR3 DNA: TGTGCCAGCACCATTACTAGCGGGAGGAGCAATGAGCAGTTCTTC
J gene: TRBJ1-5; clone size: once; D gene: -; V gene: TRBV5-4; CDR3 protein: CASSLDGGQGNQPQHF; CDR3 DNA: TGTGCCAGCAGCTTGGATGGCGGGCAAGGCAATCAGCCCCAGCATTTT
J gene: TRBJ1-4; clone size: -; D gene: -; V gene: TRBV2; CDR3 protein: CASRGTTNEKLFF; CDR3 DNA: TGTGCCAGCAGGGGGACAACTAATGAAAAACTGTTTTTT
J gene: TRBJ2-3; clone size: few; D gene: -; V gene: TRBV2; CDR3 protein: CASSEEVLVARFF; CDR3 DNA: TGTGCCAGCAGTGAAGAGGTACTAGTTGCTCGATTCTTT
J gene: TRBJ1-2; clone size: few; D gene: -; V gene: TRBV5-4; CDR3 protein: CASSHLELWGYTF; CDR3 DNA: TGTGCCAGCAGCCATTTGGAGCTTTGGGGCTACACCTTC
J gene: TRBJ2-3; clone size: -; D gene: TRBD1; V gene: TRBV7-9; CDR3 protein: CASSSPGQGVSTDTQYF; CDR3 DNA: TGTGCCAGCAGCTCACCGGGACAGGGTGTGAGCACAGATACGCAGTATTTT
J gene: TRBJ2-3; clone size: -; D gene: -; V gene: TRBV4-1; CDR3 protein: CASSQTPPSPSDTQYF; CDR3 DNA: TGCGCCAGCAGCCAAACTCCGCCAAGCCCTTCAGATACGCAGTATTTT
J gene: TRBJ2-3; clone size: -; D gene: -; V gene: TRBV19; CDR3 protein: CASTRTAWHTDTQYF; CDR3 DNA: TGTGCCAGTACCAGGACAGCCTGGCACACAGATACGCAGTATTTT
J gene: TRBJ2-7; clone size: -; D gene: -; V gene: TRBV6-1; CDR3 protein: CAIPGTEETYEQYF; CDR3 DNA: TGTGCCATTCCCGGGACCGAGGAAACCTACGAGCAGTACTTC
J gene: TRBJ2-7; clone size: -; D gene: -; V gene: TRBV18; CDR3 protein: CASSLGPGTDTYEQYF; CDR3 DNA: TGTGCCAGCTCACTCGGTCCCGGGACGGACACCTACGAGCAGTACTTC
J gene: TRBJ2-5; clone size: -; D gene: TRBD1; V gene: TRBV7-9; CDR3 protein: CASSSGQKQETQYF; CDR3 DNA: TGTGCCAGCAGCTCGGGACAGAAACAAGAGACCCAGTACTTC
J gene: TRBJ1-3; clone size: -; D gene: -; V gene: TRBV18; CDR3 protein: CASSPDRVGNTIYF; CDR3 DNA: TGTGCCAGCTCACCCGACAGAGTTGGAAACACCATATATTTT
J gene: TRBJ1-5; clone size: -; D gene: TRBD1; V gene: TRBV6-1; CDR3 protein: CASSGQGTQPQHF; CDR3 DNA: TGTGCCAGCAGTGGACAGGGAACCCAGCCCCAGCATTTT
J gene: TRBJ2-7; clone size: -; D gene: TRBD2; V gene: TRBV10-1; CDR3 protein: CASSDMSGRAYEQYF; CDR3 DNA: TGCGCCAGCAGTGATATGAGCGGGAGGGCCTACGAGCAGTACTTC
J gene: TRBJ1-4; clone size: -; D gene: -; V gene: TRBV30; CDR3 protein: CAWSVGVRYEKLFF; CDR3 DNA: TGTGCCTGGAGTGTCGGGGTTAGGTATGAAAAACTGTTTTTT
J gene: TRBJ1-5; clone size: few; D gene: -; V gene: TRBV2; CDR3 protein: CASSVDEEDYSNQPQHF; CDR3 DNA: TGTGCCAGCAGTGTGGACGAGGAGGATTATAGCAATCAGCCCCAGCATTTT
J gene: TRBJ2-7; clone size: -; D gene: TRBD1; V gene: TRBV30; CDR3 protein: CAWSSRTGRGYEQYF; CDR3 DNA: TGTGCCTGGAGTTCGCGGACAGGGAGAGGCTACGAGCAGTACTTC